Each of the 9 T cell receptor beta chains below was sequenced from the same sample in a study of graft-versus-host responses after intestinal transplantation (dated by TCRdb to the early 2020s). This sample's time point label indicates: cells obtained before transplantation from donor or recipient. For these TCRs, the target antigens are not known. The library relied on the immunoSEQ multiplex PCR assay. This is the immuneACCESS table as TCRdb keeps it, with only in-frame sequences that have V and J called. A part of the clones is gone; compared with another copy, unresolved V genes explain less than half, and the rest is unexplained. The sample data list around 100,000 clones, and over 85% of these were observed just once. Clones ranked in the top ten supply roughly 1.2% of the sample. The sample in question was unstimulated CD8+ T cells sorted from spleen or lymph node cells, obtained before intestinal transplant. These receptors all stem from a human donor who received an intestinal transplant.

V usage is TRBV30 and J usage is TRBJ2-7; D might be TRBD2 (5 bases). Trimming shortened V by 0 bases and J by 7 bases, and 13 bases separated the two germline ends. Germline CDR1 GTSNPN, CDR2 SVGIG (reference sequence). The CDR3 length is 13 residues. Here the CDR3 reads CAWSVMLSGEQYF. The CDR3 nucleotides read TGTGCCTGGAGTGTAATGCTGTCGGGGGAGCAGTACTTC.

The chain recombines TRBV6-5 with TRBJ1-1; no clear D gene. The germline V and J ends were trimmed by 7 bases and 6 bases, with 15 bases remaining between them. Germline V CDR1 and CDR2: MNHEY, SVGAGI. CDR3 size: 13 residues. CDR3 residues: CASTGVNGAEAFF. CDR3 sequence (DNA): TGTGCCAGCACTGGGGTAAATGGCGCTGAAGCTTTCTTT.

The chain uses TRBV5-4 and TRBJ2-5, with D possibly TRBD2 on 6 matching bases. Trimming removed 2 bases from V and 5 bases from J, with 19 bases in between. The CDR3 totals 16 residues. Germline values: CDR1 SGHNT, CDR2 YYREEE (reference sequence). For the CDR3, the DNA is TGTGCCAGCAGCTTCCTGAGGCTAGCGTATTCGGAGACCCAGTACTTC. Translating it yields CASSFLRLAYSETQYF.

The rearrangement uses TRBV9 and TRBJ1-1; 11 positions match TRBD1. This CDR3 is built from 17 residues. V lost 0 bases and J lost 6; bases outside the gene matches: 10. Germline values: CDR1 SGDLS, CDR2 YYNGEE. The DNA for the CDR3 is TGTGCCAGCAGCGTAGGGGACAGGGGGGGACCCAAGTCTGAAGCTTTCTTT. Translated: CASSVGDRGGPKSEAFF.

In DNA form, the CDR3 reads TGTGCCAGCAGCCCCGGGACAGGGTCATTGGAGCAGTTCTTC. It is translated as CASSPGTGSLEQFF. This chain connects TRBV5-6 to TRBJ2-1; 9 nucleotides align to TRBD1. CDR1 and CDR2 from the germline V gene are SGHDT and YYEEEE. The CDR3 contains 14 residues. V lost 4 bases and J lost 10; bases outside the gene matches: 9.

This chain uses TRBV7-9 with TRBJ2-5; either TRBD1 or TRBD2 may supply D (5 bases each). The V gene's germline CDR1 is SEHNR and CDR2 FQNEAQ (reference sequence). This CDR3 comprises 14 residues. V was pared by 5 bases and J by 2 bases, with 12 bases between. The CDR3 is CASSTGRQQETQYF. In DNA, the CDR3 is TGTGCCAGCAGCACGGGACGCCAACAAGAGACCCAGTACTTC.

The CDR3 sequence: CASSYSEETQYF. DNA for the CDR3: TGCGCCAGCAGCTATAGCGAGGAGACCCAGTACTTC. The V call is TRBV5-1, the J call TRBJ2-5; D is possibly TRBD2 (5 bases). The CDR3 has 12 residues. Per the germline V gene, CDR1 is SGHRS and CDR2 is YFSETQ. With 3 bases removed from V and 5 bases from J, the gap between germline ends came to 8 bases. The full variable domain, in which reference TRBV5-1 and TRBJ2-5 provide the parts outside the CDR3, is KAGVTQTPRYLIKTRGQQVTLSCSPISGHRSVSWYQQTPGQGLQFLFEYFSETQRNKGNFPGRFSGRQFSNSRSEMNVSTLELGDSALYLCASSYSEETQYFGPGTRLLVL.

This rearrangement joins TRBV7-2 to TRBJ1-6, with TRBD1 as a possible D gene (5 bases). V lost 5 bases, J lost 9 bases, and 14 bases lay in between. CDR3 length equals 14 residues. Germline CDR1 and CDR2: SGHTA and FQGNSA. CDR3 sequence reads: CASSTDPGGSPLHF. The CDR3 region has the DNA TGTGCCAGCAGCACAGACCCGGGGGGTTCACCCCTCCACTTT.

The rearrangement links TRBV27 to TRBJ2-3, with 12 nucleotides matching TRBD2. CDR3 length: 15 amino acids. Germline V lookup: CDR1 MNHEY, CDR2 SMNVEV (reference sequence). The J segment lost 4 bases and the V segment lost 6 bases, leaving 5 bases of the junction unmatched. CDR3: CASSRGLAGSDTQYF. The CDR3 DNA is TGTGCCAGCAGCCGCGGACTAGCGGGATCAGATACGCAGTATTTT.